This T cell receptor beta chain came from a study of shared clonotypes between healthy human individuals. Whole-study results and caveats: A limitation of the genetic and exposure-history diversity represented arose from few donors.

It was across several immunoSEQ plates that each subset's genomic DNA was evenly split. Libraries were prepared by immunoSEQ multiplex PCR; TCRdb keeps only in-frame clonotypes and omits some of them. The repertoire includes 2,100,000 or so clones, approximately 96% of them detected once, and roughly 0.13% sits in the top ten. Notes on this clone: The antigen remains unidentified.

The CDR3 totals 15 residues. Germline lookup yields CDR1 MNHEY and CDR2 SVGAGI. Trimming pared 7 bases from V and 0 bases from J, leaving 10 bases between. This TCR was recovered from a man aged 18 to 30 in good health. The chain joins TRBV6-5 to TRBJ2-6, with D unclear. The sequenced sample consisted of naive CD4+ T cells sorted from blood. Noted subset: CD45RA+ positively selected. The CDR3 sequence is CASTLYDSGANVLTF. The DNA of the CDR3 is TGTGCCAGCACCCTGTACGACTCTGGGGCCAACGTCCTGACTTTC.